This entry lists 20 T cell receptor beta chains sequenced from one sample in a study of OX40 agonist ivuxolimab in advanced cancers. TCRdb's copy holds only in-frame clones and misses some; the assay was immunoSEQ multiplex PCR. Of 20,000 to 25,000 clones in the sample, approximately 81% were seen once. Sequences were derived from CD4+ or CD8+ T cells sorted from blood, sampled in a trial of the OX40 agonist ivuxolimab. These receptors originate from an adult with an advanced solid tumor such as melanoma, head and neck, liver or kidney cancer.

The chain is built from TRBV15 and TRBJ2-2; D is perhaps TRBD1 (6 bases). V shed 0 bases and J shed 7 bases, with 12 bases lying between them. The germline V gene encodes CDR1 LNHNV and CDR2 YYDKDF (reference sequence). CDR3 length: 15 residues. CDR3 DNA: TGTGCCACCAGCAGAGACGAACAGGGTCTCGGGGAGCTGTTTTTT. Its protein product is CATSRDEQGLGELFF.

V and J are TRBV14 and TRBJ1-2; D ambiguous. Germline CDR1 SGHDN, CDR2 FVKESK. V shed 2 bases and J shed 4 bases, with 11 bases lying between them. The CDR3 runs 14 residues. For the CDR3, the DNA is TGTGCCAGCAGCCAATTGGTATTAGGCTATGGCTACACCTTC. Its protein product is CASSQLVLGYGYTF.

This clone was counted ten times or more. This rearrangement joins TRBV27 to TRBJ2-2, with a possible D match to TRBD1 (6 bases). In germline, CDR1 is MNHEY, CDR2 SMNVEV (reference sequence). V was clipped by 2 bases and J by 1 base, with 8 bases between them. The CDR3 extends over 15 amino acids. CDR3 loop: CASSLTGMNTGELFF. Here the CDR3 DNA reads TGTGCCAGCAGTTTAACAGGGATGAACACCGGGGAGCTGTTTTTT.

The chain uses TRBV11-2 and TRBJ1-1, with D perhaps matching TRBD1 (5 bases). The CDR3 consists of 14 residues. V was pared by 1 base and J by 4 bases, with 10 bases between. Looked up from germline, CDR1 is SGHAT and CDR2 is FQNNGV. The CDR3: CASSLGGFGTEAFF. For the CDR3, the DNA is TGTGCCAGCAGCTTAGGGGGCTTTGGCACTGAAGCTTTCTTT.

This rearrangement joins TRBV27 to TRBJ2-5, with a possible D match to TRBD1 (6 bases). The ends were cut back, 6 bases at V and 4 bases at J, with 21 bases in the middle. Germline CDR1 reads MNHEY; CDR2 reads SMNVEV (reference sequence). This CDR3 comprises 16 residues. The CDR3 region has the DNA TGTGCCAGCAGCCGAAACCCCAGACAGGTTAGAGAGACCCAGTACTTC. It translates to CASSRNPRQVRETQYF.

The chain carries TRBV11-2 and TRBJ2-7, with D possibly matching TRBD1 (5 bases). CDR1 SGHAT and CDR2 FQNNGV come from the germline V gene. The CDR3 length is 12 residues. V was pared by 5 bases and J by 2 bases, with 7 bases between. CDR3 in DNA: TGTGCCAGCAGCAAACAGGCCTACGAGCAGTACTTC. Protein: CASSKQAYEQYF.

DNA of the CDR3: TGTGCCAGCAGTCCACAGGGTGGAGGCACTGAAGCTTTCTTT. Protein product: CASSPQGGGTEAFF. The chain joins TRBV27 to TRBJ1-1; tentatively, D is TRBD1 (6 bases). V shed 5 bases and J shed 4 bases, with 14 bases lying between them. The CDR3 covers 14 residues. The germline V gene has CDR1 MNHEY and CDR2 SMNVEV (reference sequence).

The V gene is TRBV4-1, the J gene TRBJ1-1; D is ambiguous. V was cut by 3 bases and J by 0 bases, with 2 bases left in between. The CDR3 has 12 residues. Germline lookup yields CDR1 MGHRA and CDR2 YSYEKL. In nucleotides, the CDR3 is TGCGCCAGCAGCCACATGAACACTGAAGCTTTCTTT. It codes for CASSHMNTEAFF.

This clone was picked up a small number of times. The chain uses TRBV7-2 and TRBJ1-5; TRBD1 might be the D (6 bases). There are 15 residues in the CDR3. The germline V and J ends were trimmed by 0 bases and 6 bases, with 12 bases remaining between them. Germline loops: CDR1 SGHTA, CDR2 FQGNSA. CDR3 sequence: CASSLAQGWVQPQHF. CDR3 bases: TGTGCCAGCAGCTTAGCCCAGGGGTGGGTTCAGCCCCAGCATTTT.

A single count supports this clone. The rearrangement uses TRBV19 and TRBJ2-3; D unclear. The length of the CDR3 is 15 residues. V was shortened by 6 bases and J by 5 bases, with 18 bases between the two germline ends. In germline, CDR1 is LNHDA, CDR2 SQIVND (reference sequence). In nucleotides, the CDR3 is TGTGCCAGTAGGCCACCAGGCGCCGAGGTAGATACGCAGTATTTT. It translates to CASRPPGAEVDTQYF.

This chain links TRBV5-4 with TRBJ2-2; 7 nucleotides line up with TRBD2. Per the germline V gene, CDR1 is SGHNT and CDR2 is YYREEE (reference sequence). With V trimmed by 4 bases and J by 4 bases, 10 bases remained unmatched. The CDR3 has 16 amino acids. The CDR3 nucleotides are TGTGCCAGCAGCAGGATGACTAGCACCGGCACCGGGGAGCTGTTTTTT. This encodes CASSRMTSTGTGELFF.

This clone has just one count. The rearrangement uses TRBV2 and TRBJ2-1; 10 nucleotides match TRBD2. This CDR3 has 14 residues. Germline CDR1 reads SNHLY; CDR2 reads FYNNEI. Germline trimming cut 4 bases from V and 4 bases from J; bases unmatched to any gene: 1. The CDR3 nucleotides read TGTGCCAGCAGTGTACTAGCGGGGTACAATGAGCAGTTCTTC. Its protein is CASSVLAGYNEQFF.

DNA of the CDR3: TGTGCCAGCAGCTGGGAGTGGGCGGGAGTAGCAGATACGCAGTATTTT. This codes for CASSWEWAGVADTQYF. The J gene is TRBJ2-3, the V gene TRBV7-9, with 7 bases lining up with TRBD2. The germline V gene has CDR1 SEHNR and CDR2 FQNEAQ (reference sequence). Trimming removed 4 bases from V and 4 bases from J; junction bases left unmatched: 11. The CDR3 loop spans 16 amino acids. Full variable domain (missing parts from reference TRBV7-9 and TRBJ2-3): DTGVSQNPRHKITKRGQNVTFRCDPISEHNRLYWYRQTLGQGPEFLTYFQNEAQLEKSRLLSDRFSAERPKGSFSTLEIQRTEQGDSAMYLCASSWEWAGVADTQYFGPGTRLTVL.

This rearrangement joins TRBV10-1 to TRBJ2-2, with TRBD1 matching 10 bases. The CDR3 has 16 amino acids. Germline values: CDR1 WNHNN, CDR2 SYGVQD (reference sequence). Trimming took 5 bases from V and 0 from J; bases not matched to a gene: 3. The CDR3 sequence is CASSPGQGPNTGELFF. CDR3 coding DNA: TGCGCCAGCAGTCCGGGACAGGGGCCGAACACCGGGGAGCTGTTTTTT.

The chain recombines TRBV28 with TRBJ2-4; D not resolved. Germline V gives CDR1 MDHEN, CDR2 SYDVKM. The CDR3 consists of 14 residues. V lost 1 base to trimming and J lost 0 bases, with 4 bases between them. CDR3 region: CASSLSVAKNIQYF. Written as DNA, the CDR3 is TGTGCCAGCAGTTTATCAGTAGCCAAAAACATTCAGTACTTC.

The rearrangement uses TRBV5-1 and TRBJ2-3; TRBD2 matches at 8 bases. The CDR3 consists of 15 residues. In germline, CDR1 is SGHRS, CDR2 YFSETQ. Losses at the gene ends were 4 bases for V and 4 bases for J; bases not matched to a gene: 8. CDR3 nucleotides: TGCGCCAGCAGCAGACTCGGGGGGGTGTCAGATACGCAGTATTTT. Amino acids: CASSRLGGVSDTQYF.

The chain couples TRBV5-1 to TRBJ2-6; 9 bases are a match to TRBD2. V was clipped by 0 bases and J by 1 base; unmatched bases: 11. Per germline, CDR1 SGHRS and CDR2 YFSETQ. The CDR3 spans 20 residues. CDR3 sequence: CASSLVGGRAGLSGANVLTF. In nucleotides, the CDR3 is TGCGCCAGCAGCTTGGTCGGCGGGAGGGCCGGACTTTCTGGGGCCAACGTCCTGACTTTC.

The chain is built from TRBV27 and TRBJ2-5; 10 bases align to TRBD2. Germline CDR1 MNHEY, CDR2 SMNVEV (reference sequence). The CDR3 totals 15 residues. Trimming at V came to 4 bases and at J to 7 bases, leaving 9 bases not matched to a gene. In DNA form, the CDR3 reads TGTGCCAGCAGTTACCTAGCGGGAGCGGGTGGGACCCAGTACTTC. Translation gives CASSYLAGAGGTQYF.

This chain links TRBV6-5 with TRBJ2-5, with D maybe TRBD1 (5 bases). The CDR3 covers 13 residues. The germline V and J ends were trimmed by 5 bases and 2 bases, with 9 bases remaining between them. The germline CDR1 and CDR2 sequences are MNHEY and SVGAGI. CDR3 residues: CASSPTVQETQYF. In DNA form, the CDR3 reads TGTGCCAGCAGTCCGACAGTTCAAGAGACCCAGTACTTC.

The chain couples TRBV28 to TRBJ2-7, with D unresolved. CDR3 size: 13 residues. The germline V and J ends were trimmed by 5 bases and 0 bases, with 8 bases remaining between them. CDR1 MDHEN and CDR2 SYDVKM come from the germline V gene. The CDR3 region has the DNA TGTGCCAGCAGTCGCCCCCACTCCTACGAGCAGTACTTC. It encodes CASSRPHSYEQYF.